Sequencing of this T cell receptor (beta chain) was carried out in a study of T cell changes during pregnancy in multiple sclerosis. Repertoires were generated with immunoSEQ multiplex PCR, while TCRdb's copy carries only in-frame clones and drops some. Of 50,000 to 70,000 clones listed, just over 90% were seen once; the top ten hold less than 2%. Germline V CDR1 and CDR2: LNHNV, YYDKDF (reference sequence). The CDR3 consists of 15 residues. With 0 bases clipped from V and 7 bases from J, the junction kept 8 bases outside the gene matches. This clonotype was obtained from a female donor with multiple sclerosis, enrolled in a pregnancy study. The sequencing used peripheral blood, collected after pregnancy. The rearrangement links TRBV15 to TRBJ1-2; 7 bases are shared with TRBD1. This CDR3 reads CATSRDWSGGSGYTF. CDR3 sequence (DNA): TGTGCCACCAGCAGAGATTGGTCAGGGGGGAGTGGCTACACCTTC.